This TCR beta chain stems from a study of cytomegalovirus exposure and HLA in healthy donors. Background on the study: Previous work identified roughly 120 million unique TCR beta sequences from roughly 180 million T cells. General observations from the study: TCR beta chains numbering roughly 150 were designated cytomegalovirus-associated. V- and J-gene trimming of TCR beta was linked (in a later analysis) to a missense DCLRE1C variant. Later work found that TCR association rates differed between HLA loci; DRB1 had the most and HLA-C the fewest.

For this clone: No antigen is known for it.

Trimming cost V 8 bases and J 7 bases; bases outside gene matches: 11. CDR3 length equals 15 residues. Per germline, CDR1 SNHLY and CDR2 FYNNEI. The PCR was carried out with 60 Vbeta primers and 13 Jbeta primers. Sequenced by immunoSEQ multiplex PCR; TCRdb stores in-frame clones only, minus some. Of some 200,000 clones detected, approximately 85% appear once; the ten largest clones hold about 0.78%. Input material: PBMCs. The chain is built from TRBV2 and TRBJ1-4, with 9 bases matching TRBD1. The origin of this receptor is a woman younger than 35 in good health and CMV-seronegative. The CDR3 region has the DNA TGTGCCAGCCGAGGGACAGGGTCATTTGCTGAAAAACTGTTTTTT. Protein sequence: CASRGTGSFAEKLFF. Full variable domain (rest looked up from reference TRBV2 and TRBJ1-4): EPEVTQTPSHQVTQMGQEVILRCVPISNHLYFYWYRQILGQKVEFLVSFYNNEISEKSEIFDDQFSVERPDGSNFTLKIRSTKLEDSAMYFCASRGTGSFAEKLFFGSGTQLSVL.